Following are 18 T cell receptor beta chains from one sample sequenced in a study of blood T cell repertoires in COVID-19. The table came from immunoSEQ multiplex PCR; TCRdb's copy has only in-frame clones and leaves some out. The profile covers about 220,000 clones, with around 89% appearing a single time and around 2.7% taken by the ten largest. Sequenced input: PBMCs or T cells enriched from blood (not recorded which). These receptors all stem from a woman aged 25 to 39 who had recovered from COVID-19.

This rearrangement joins TRBV6-2 or TRBV6-3 to TRBJ2-7; possibly TRBD1 for D (6 bases). This CDR3 contains 16 residues. Trimming shortened V by 4 bases and J by 0 bases, and 16 bases separated the two germline ends. Per the germline V gene, CDR1 is MNHEY and CDR2 is SVGEGT. CDR3 nucleotides: TGTGCCAGCAGTTCCTTCAGGGGAGCTTCCTCCTACGAGCAGTACTTC. Translation gives CASSSFRGASSYEQYF.

The chain has TRBV10-3 and TRBJ2-7; D is uncertain. Germline CDR1 and CDR2: ENHRY and SYGVKD. Trimming pared 7 bases from V and 5 bases from J, leaving 9 bases between. The CDR3 length is 11 residues. The CDR3 loop reads CAIMIRDEQYF. The CDR3 DNA follows: TGTGCCATCATGATCCGAGACGAGCAGTACTTC.

The chain couples TRBV7-9 to TRBJ2-7; D possibly corresponds to TRBD1 (6 bases). The V gene's germline CDR1 is SEHNR and CDR2 FQNEAQ (reference sequence). CDR3 length equals 14 residues. Trimming cost V 5 bases and J 3 bases, with 14 bases left between them. CDR3 sequence: CASSPGHRGYEQYF. DNA of the CDR3: TGTGCCAGCAGCCCGGGACATCGAGGCTACGAGCAGTACTTC.

The rearrangement links TRBV19 to TRBJ2-1; 9 bases line up with TRBD2. Germline assignment: CDR1 LNHDA and CDR2 SQIVND (reference sequence). V gave up 3 bases and J gave up 4 bases; unmatched junction bases: 4. CDR3 length equals 15 residues. The CDR3 DNA is TGTGCCAGTAGTATGACTAGCGGTATATACAATGAGCAGTTCTTC. Translated: CASSMTSGIYNEQFF.

The rearrangement uses TRBV12-3 or TRBV12-4 and TRBJ1-1, with a weak D call TRBD1 (6 bases). The CDR3 consists of 13 residues. Deletions cut 9 bases from V and 1 base from J, with 12 bases between. The CDR3: CASLQGRNTEAFF. Here the CDR3 DNA reads TGTGCCAGTCTACAGGGTAGGAACACTGAAGCTTTCTTT.

The chain recombines TRBV2 with TRBJ2-1, with unresolved D. The V end lost 4 bases, the J end lost 2 bases, and 12 bases lay between the germline ends. Germline lookup yields CDR1 SNHLY and CDR2 FYNNEI. The length of the CDR3 is 15 residues. The CDR3 nucleotides are TGTGCCAGCAGTGTTGAGCGCTTCCCCTACAATGAGCAGTTCTTC. It translates to CASSVERFPYNEQFF.

This sequence joins TRBV4-1 and TRBJ2-7; 7 bases fit TRBD1. Germline V gene lookup returns CDR1 MGHRA and CDR2 YSYEKL. This CDR3 region has 15 residues. V was pared by 4 bases and J by 1 base, with 7 bases of the junction left unmatched. The CDR3, as DNA: TGCGCCAGCAGCCTAAGGGACAGCCCATCCTACGAGCAGTACTTC. Amino acids: CASSLRDSPSYEQYF.

This chain joins TRBV5-1 and TRBJ2-7, with 9 bases lining up with TRBD1. V lost 3 bases to trimming and J lost 1 base; unmatched junction nucleotides: 8. CDR3 length: 16 amino acids. Germline V gives CDR1 SGHRS, CDR2 YFSETQ. The CDR3 loop is CASSSTGGARSYEQYF. In DNA form, the CDR3 reads TGCGCCAGCAGCTCCACAGGGGGCGCGCGTTCCTACGAGCAGTACTTC.

The chain carries TRBV5-4 and TRBJ2-7; the match to TRBD2 covers 9 bases. V trimming: 0 bases; J trimming: 8 bases; junction bases outside the gene matches: 6. Germline V CDR1 and CDR2: SGHNT, YYREEE (reference sequence). This CDR3 is 14 amino acids long. The chain's CDR3 is CASSLALGTSQQYF. For the CDR3, the DNA is TGTGCCAGCAGCTTGGCCCTAGGGACTAGCCAGCAGTACTTC.

V gene TRBV7-3 combines with J gene TRBJ1-1; D possibly corresponds to TRBD1 (5 bases). Trimming left V 0 bases short and J 7 bases short, with 12 bases between. CDR3 length: 14 residues. Germline-derived CDR1 and CDR2 are SGHTA and FQGTGA. CDR3 amino acids: CASSLTGASHEAFF. The CDR3 coding sequence is TGTGCCAGCAGCTTAACAGGGGCGTCCCATGAAGCTTTCTTT. The full variable domain, its missing parts supplied by reference TRBV7-3 and TRBJ1-1, is GAGVSQTPSNKVTEKGKYVELRCDPISGHTALYWYRQSLGQGPEFLIYFQGTGAADDSGLPNDRFFAVRPEGSVSTLKIQRTERGDSAVYLCASSLTGASHEAFFGQGTRLTVV.

The V and J genes are TRBV18 and TRBJ2-1, with 11 bases aligning to TRBD2. The germline V gene has CDR1 KGHSH and CDR2 LQKENI. The CDR3 is made up of 17 amino acids. Trimming took 1 base from V and 1 from J; bases not matched to a gene: 3. As DNA, the CDR3 is TGTGCCAGCTCACCACTAGCGGGGGGGCGTTCCTACAATGAGCAGTTCTTC. Its translation: CASSPLAGGRSYNEQFF. Drawing the rest from reference TRBV18 and TRBJ2-1, the complete variable domain is NAGVMQNPRHLVRRRGQEARLRCSPMKGHSHVYWYRQLPEEGLKFMVYLQKENIIDESGMPKERFSAEFPKEGPSILRIQQVVRGDSAAYFCASSPLAGGRSYNEQFFGPGTRLTVL.

The CDR3 protein is CASSQDLQKQTQYF. The CDR3 DNA reads as TGTGCCAGCAGCCAAGATCTTCAGAAACAGACCCAGTACTTC. This chain connects TRBV3-1 (or the pseudogene TRBV3-2) to TRBJ2-5; D gene unclear. Germline CDR1 reads LGHDT; CDR2 reads YNNKEL (reference sequence). V was clipped by 0 bases and J by 6 bases, with 11 bases between them. CDR3 length: 14 amino acids.

This rearrangement joins TRBV24-1 to TRBJ1-5; 9 bases align to TRBD1. The germline CDR1 and CDR2 sequences are KGHDR and SFDVKD. This CDR3 is 15 amino acids long. V lost 4 bases to trimming and J lost 11 bases; unmatched junction nucleotides: 11. CDR3 DNA sequence: TGTGCCACCAGTGACTTTTTGACAGGGGGATCGGCCCAGCATTTT. Its translation is CATSDFLTGGSAQHF.

The chain employs TRBV7-2 and TRBJ1-2; 7 bases match TRBD1. Germline V gene sequence: CDR1 SGHTA, CDR2 FQGNSA. The CDR3 runs to 14 residues. The V segment lost 5 bases and the J segment 4 bases; nucleotides outside the gene matches: 7. CDR3 sequence (DNA): TGTGCCAGCAGCATGACAGGGCAAGGCTATGGCTACACCTTC. Translated: CASSMTGQGYGYTF. The full variable domain, rest sourced from reference TRBV7-2 and TRBJ1-2, is GAGVSQSPSNKVTEKGKDVELRCDPISGHTALYWYRQSLGQGLEFLIYFQGNSAPDKSGLPSDRFSAERTGGSVSTLTIQRTQQEDSAVYLCASSMTGQGYGYTFGSGTRLTVV.

This clone was seen a single time. This chain links TRBV6-2 or TRBV6-3 with TRBJ2-2; D is ambiguous. The V gene lost 5 bases and the J gene lost 1 base, with 8 bases spanning the gap. Germline V gene data show CDR1 as MNHEY and CDR2 as SVGEGT. The CDR3 covers 14 residues. The CDR3 is CASSNRQNTGELFF. The CDR3 DNA follows: TGTGCCAGCAGTAATCGACAGAACACCGGGGAGCTGTTTTTT.

J is TRBJ1-3 and V is TRBV29-1, with D hard to call. Germline V gene lookup returns CDR1 SQVTM and CDR2 ANQGSEA. The CDR3 is 16 amino acids. Trimming cost V 1 base and J 1 base, with 14 bases left between them. CDR3 residues: CSVEGPVRGSGNTIYF. The CDR3 DNA is TGCAGCGTTGAAGGTCCTGTCAGAGGGTCTGGAAACACCATATATTTT.

The gene calls are TRBV6-5 and TRBJ1-6; the D is unclear. The CDR3 sequence is 13 residues long. Germline CDR1 is MNHEY and CDR2 is SVGAGI. The V end was cut by 8 bases, the J end by 5 bases, with 10 bases between. In DNA form, the CDR3 reads TGTGCCAGCGCCGTTGCTAATAATTCACCCCTCCACTTT. It specifies CASAVANNSPLHF.

On this clone: One junction end disagrees with the germline gene, perhaps due to a read error. This chain uses TRBV5-4 with TRBJ1-4, with 9 bases fitting TRBD1. Looked up from germline, CDR1 is SGHNT and CDR2 is YYREEE (reference sequence). The CDR3 contains 14 residues. The CDR3 DNA is TGTGCCAGCAGTTTGGACAGGGGAGATGAAAAACTGTTTTTT. Its protein product is CASSLDRGDEKLFF.